Described below is a single TCR beta chain sequence and its context. Per the original data handling: Reference gene primers were amplified, and this amplification served to estimate nucleated cell counts. TCRdb keeps only in-frame clones here, not all; method: immunoSEQ multiplex PCR. From that table come the V and J calls and clone size; the DNA was used to work out D and trimming. The sample yields 300,000 to 400,000 clones, approximately 87% seen once. This sample was included in a study of blood T cell repertoires in COVID-19. The cohort comprised adults aged roughly 18 to 90 years residing in approximately 22 US areas. Each participant's cohort was designated according to participant-reported clinical history. The germline V gene encodes CDR1 LGHDT and CDR2 YNNKEL (reference sequence). V was cut by 0 bases and J by 6 bases, with 11 bases left in between. The length of the CDR3 is 14 residues.

This receptor was taken from a woman in her twenties or thirties with acute COVID-19. The source material was PBMCs or T cells enriched from blood (not recorded which). The chain uses TRBV3-1 (or the pseudogene TRBV3-2) and TRBJ2-5; no reliable D call. The CDR3 region is CASSQDSGIQTQYF. DNA for the CDR3: TGTGCCAGCAGCCAAGATAGTGGTATTCAGACCCAGTACTTC.